This T cell receptor beta chain was recovered during a study of identical twins. Study outcomes and limitations: Fewer insertions characterized abundant cord blood beta clonotypes, whereas memory repertoires showed none.

MiXCR was run by TCRdb on the 5' RACE reads, yielding one entry per CDR3 protein. The sample contains approximately 410,000 distinct CDR3 sequences, about 18% of which appear only once. This clonotype was picked up many times. Antigen specificity is unknown. V lost 4 bases to trimming and J lost 2 bases; unmatched junction nucleotides: 4. The CDR3 extends over 15 amino acids. Per germline, CDR1 SGHTA and CDR2 FQGNSA. This sequence was found in a man aged 50-60 years in good health. The source material was naive T cells sorted from blood. The gene calls are TRBV7-2 and TRBJ2-5; 10 bases are a match to TRBD2. The CDR3 DNA reads TGTGCCAGCAGCTCGCGGACTAGCGGACAAGAGACCCAGTACTTC. As protein: CASSSRTSGQETQYF.